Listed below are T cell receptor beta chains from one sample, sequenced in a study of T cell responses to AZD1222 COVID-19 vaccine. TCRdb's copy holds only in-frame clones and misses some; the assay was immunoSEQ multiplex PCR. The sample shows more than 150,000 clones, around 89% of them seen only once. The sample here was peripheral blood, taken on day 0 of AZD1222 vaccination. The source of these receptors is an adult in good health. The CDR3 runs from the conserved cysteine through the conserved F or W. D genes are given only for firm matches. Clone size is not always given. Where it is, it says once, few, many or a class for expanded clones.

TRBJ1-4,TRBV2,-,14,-,CASVLDGALEKLFF,TGTGCCAGCGTATTGGACGGGGCATTGGAAAAACTGTTTTTT
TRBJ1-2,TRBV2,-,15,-,CASTTTVTVNYGYTF,TGTGCCAGCACTACGACAGTTACGGTTAACTATGGCTACACCTTC
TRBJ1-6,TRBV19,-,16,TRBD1,CASSRTTGQGDSPLHF,TGTGCCAGTAGTCGGACTACCGGACAGGGGGATTCACCCCTCCACTTT
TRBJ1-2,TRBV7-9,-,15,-,CASSLVVGESYGYTF,TGTGCCAGCAGCTTAGTGGTGGGGGAATCCTATGGCTACACCTTC
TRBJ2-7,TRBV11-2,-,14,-,CASSSRGSSYEQYF,TGTGCCAGCAGCTCACGCGGTAGCTCCTACGAGCAGTACTTC
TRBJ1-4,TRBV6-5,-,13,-,CAAGGGVNEKLFF,TGTGCCGCTGGAGGAGGGGTTAATGAAAAACTGTTTTTT
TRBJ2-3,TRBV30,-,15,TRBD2,CACSIRGGLTDTQYF,TGTGCCTGCTCTATACGGGGGGGGCTCACAGATACGCAGTATTTT
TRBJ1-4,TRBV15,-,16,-,CATSRDPGASGEKLFF,TGTGCCACCAGCAGAGATCCGGGGGCAAGTGGGGAAAAACTGTTTTTT
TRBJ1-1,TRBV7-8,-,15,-,CASSPRDSSTSEAFF,TGTGCCAGCAGCCCGCGGGATTCCAGTACGTCTGAAGCTTTCTTT
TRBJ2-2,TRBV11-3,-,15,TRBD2,CASSFGGGKAGELFF,TGTGCCAGCAGCTTCGGGGGGGGCAAGGCCGGGGAGCTGTTTTTT
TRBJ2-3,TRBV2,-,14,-,CASKATVSTDTQYF,TGTGCCAGCAAGGCGACAGTAAGCACAGATACGCAGTATTTT
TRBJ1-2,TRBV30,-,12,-,CAWSPGNYGYTF,TGTGCCTGGAGTCCAGGGAACTATGGCTACACCTTC
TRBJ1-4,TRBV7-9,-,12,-,CASSLINEKLFF,TGTGCCAGCAGCTTGATTAATGAAAAACTGTTTTTT
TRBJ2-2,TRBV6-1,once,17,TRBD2,CASSAYLSGRDTGELFF,TGTGCCAGCAGTGCCTACCTGAGCGGGAGGGACACCGGGGAGCTGTTTTTT
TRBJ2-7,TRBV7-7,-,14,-,CASSQGTGSYEQYF,TGTGCCAGCAGCCAAGGGACTGGCTCCTACGAGCAGTACTTC
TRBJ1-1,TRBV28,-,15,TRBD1,CASSLISQGRGEAFF,TGTGCCAGCAGTTTAATTTCACAGGGGCGCGGGGAAGCTTTCTTT
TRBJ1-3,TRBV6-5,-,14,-,CASTPHSSGNTIYF,TGTGCCAGCACCCCCCACAGCTCTGGAAACACCATATATTTT
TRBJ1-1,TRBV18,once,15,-,CASSLIGGRATEAFF,TGTGCCAGCTCATTAATTGGGGGCAGGGCCACTGAAGCTTTCTTT
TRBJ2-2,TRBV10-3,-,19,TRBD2,CAINLKQGTSGQNTGELFF,TGTGCCATCAATTTGAAACAAGGGACTAGCGGGCAGAACACCGGGGAGCTGTTTTTT
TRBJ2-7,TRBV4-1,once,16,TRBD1,CASRITYRDREYEQYF,TGCGCCAGCAGAATTACGTACCGGGACAGAGAATACGAGCAGTACTTC
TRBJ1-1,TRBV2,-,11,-,CASSEYTEAFF,TGTGCCAGCAGTGAGTATACTGAAGCTTTCTTT
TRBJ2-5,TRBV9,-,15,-,CASSATGSSEETQYF,TGTGCCAGCAGCGCTACAGGGAGCTCGGAAGAGACCCAGTACTTC
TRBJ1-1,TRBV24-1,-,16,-,CATSASWGGGNTEAFF,TGTGCCACCAGTGCCAGCTGGGGGGGCGGGAACACTGAAGCTTTCTTT
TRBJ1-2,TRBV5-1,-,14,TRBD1,CASSQKTGEFGYTF,TGCGCCAGCAGCCAAAAGACAGGGGAGTTTGGCTACACCTTC
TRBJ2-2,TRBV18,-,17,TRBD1,CASSGPGTGVNTGELFF,TGTGCCAGCTCCGGGCCCGGGACAGGGGTGAACACCGGGGAGCTGTTTTTT
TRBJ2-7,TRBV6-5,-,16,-,CASSYSNSGATYEQYF,TGTGCCAGCAGTTACTCGAATTCGGGGGCCACCTACGAGCAGTACTTC
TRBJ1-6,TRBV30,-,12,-,CAWGRSNSPLHF,TGTGCCTGGGGACGGTCGAATTCACCCCTCCACTTT
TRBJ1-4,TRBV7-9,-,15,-,CASSKSGESNEKLFF,TGTGCCAGCAGCAAATCAGGGGAGTCTAATGAAAAACTGTTTTTT
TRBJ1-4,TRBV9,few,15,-,CASSVGWTANEKLFF,TGTGCCAGCAGCGTCGGTTGGACAGCTAATGAAAAACTGTTTTTT
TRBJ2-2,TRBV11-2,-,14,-,CASSLAVGTGELFF,TGTGCCAGCAGCTTAGCGGTCGGGACCGGGGAGCTGTTTTTT
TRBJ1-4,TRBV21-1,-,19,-,CASSSIDRSATATNEKLFF,TGTGCCAGCAGCAGTATCGACAGATCGGCCACTGCAACTAATGAAAAACTGTTTTTT
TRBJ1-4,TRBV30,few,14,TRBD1,CARSRQGVDEKLFF,TGTGCCCGTAGCCGACAGGGGGTTGATGAAAAACTGTTTTTT
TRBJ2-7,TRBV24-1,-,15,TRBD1,CATSDPRQGSYEQYF,TGTGCCACCAGTGATCCTCGACAGGGGTCCTACGAGCAGTACTTC